This T cell receptor (beta chain) was identified in a study of T cell responses to AZD1222 COVID-19 vaccine. Study-level points and caveats: Among the donors, most were white British and more were female, and clonal diversity was possibly underestimated.

Profiled with immunoSEQ multiplex PCR; TCRdb holds only in-frame clones, not every one. The sample contains about 86,000 clones, about 78% of which appear only once. There are 14 residues in the CDR3. Germline V lookup: CDR1 GTSNPN, CDR2 SVGIG (reference sequence). As regards this clone: Its antigen remains unknown. One junction end disagrees with the germline gene, perhaps due to a read error.

This clonotype originated in an adult in good health. The rearrangement links TRBV30 to TRBJ1-6; the D is unclear. The sequences come from peripheral blood, collected on day 0 of AZD1222 vaccination. The CDR3: CAWSVGAYNSPLHF. In DNA form, the CDR3 reads TGTGCCTGGAGTGTAGGCGCTTATAATTCACCTCTCCACTTT.